This TCR beta chain was captured by sequencing in a study of OX40 agonist ivuxolimab in advanced cancers. Study at large: Partial responses were recorded for three patients, including one with hepatocellular carcinoma and two with cutaneous melanoma.

Study-level results: Compared with CD4+, CD8+ T cells on average had more expanded clones. At 0.1 to 3.0 mg/kg and by week 6, CD4+ and CD8+ T cells in the blood had expanded clonally.

About this clone itself: Its antigen is undetermined.

Profiling relied on immunoSEQ multiplex PCR, and the TCRdb table lists in-frame clones only, not all of them. The data show about 66,000 clones, roughly 85% seen once. The V gene end was trimmed by 3 bases and the J gene end by 0 bases; junction bases not matched to a gene: 4. Germline CDR1 and CDR2: SGHNT and YYREEE (reference sequence). The CDR3 runs 16 residues. The receptor was derived from an adult with an advanced solid tumor such as melanoma, head and neck, liver or kidney cancer. The chain couples TRBV5-4 to TRBJ1-3; 9 bases match TRBD1. This material consisted of CD4+ or CD8+ T cells sorted from blood, taken in a trial of the OX40 agonist ivuxolimab. In DNA, the CDR3 is TGTGCCAGCAGCTCCAAGGGACAGGGCTCTGGAAACACCATATATTTT. It translates to CASSSKGQGSGNTIYF.